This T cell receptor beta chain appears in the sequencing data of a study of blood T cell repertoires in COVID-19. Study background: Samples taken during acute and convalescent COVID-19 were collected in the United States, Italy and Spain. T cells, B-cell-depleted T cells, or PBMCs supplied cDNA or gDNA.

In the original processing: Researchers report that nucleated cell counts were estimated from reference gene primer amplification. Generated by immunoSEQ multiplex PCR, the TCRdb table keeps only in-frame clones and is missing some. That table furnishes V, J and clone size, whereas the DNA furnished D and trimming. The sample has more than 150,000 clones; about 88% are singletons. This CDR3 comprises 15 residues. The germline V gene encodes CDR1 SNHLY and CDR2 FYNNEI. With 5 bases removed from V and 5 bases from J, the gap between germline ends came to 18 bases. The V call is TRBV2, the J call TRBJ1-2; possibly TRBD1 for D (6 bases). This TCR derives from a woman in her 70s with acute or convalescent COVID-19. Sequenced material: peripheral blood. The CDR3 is CASSRVLWTDYGYTF. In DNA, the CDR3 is TGTGCCAGCAGTCGCGTCCTCTGGACAGATTATGGCTACACCTTC.